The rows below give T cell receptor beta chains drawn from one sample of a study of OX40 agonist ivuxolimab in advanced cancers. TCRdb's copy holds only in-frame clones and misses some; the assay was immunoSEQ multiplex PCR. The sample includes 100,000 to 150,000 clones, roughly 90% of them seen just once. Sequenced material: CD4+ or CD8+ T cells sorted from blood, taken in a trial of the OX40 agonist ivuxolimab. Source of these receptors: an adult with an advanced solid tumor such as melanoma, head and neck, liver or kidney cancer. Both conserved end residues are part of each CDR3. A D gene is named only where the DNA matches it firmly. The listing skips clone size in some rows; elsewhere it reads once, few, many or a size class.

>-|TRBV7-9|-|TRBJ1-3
TGTGCCAGCAGCTTAGGTCTCTCTGGAAACACCATATATTTT
CASSLGLSGNTIYF
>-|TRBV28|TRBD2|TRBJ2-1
TGTGCCAGCAGCCCAACCGGGACTAGCGGACCCAATGAGCAGTTCTTC
CASSPTGTSGPNEQFF
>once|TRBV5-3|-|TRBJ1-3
TGTGCCAGAAGCCCACCCCTCTCCCGGGGCCCCAGCTCTGGAAACACCATATATTTT
CARSPPLSRGPSSGNTIYF
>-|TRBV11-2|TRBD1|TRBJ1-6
TGTGCCAGCAGCTTAGAGCAGGGGGCAAATTCACCCCTCCACTTT
CASSLEQGANSPLHF
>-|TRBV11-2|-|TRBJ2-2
TGTGCCAGCAGCCGCCTTCGAGGCAGAACCACCGGGGAGCTGTTTTTT
CASSRLRGRTTGELFF
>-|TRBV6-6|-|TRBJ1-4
TGTGCCAGCAGTTATCCGACAGGACCGAATGAAAAACTGTTTTTT
CASSYPTGPNEKLFF
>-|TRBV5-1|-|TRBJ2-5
TGCGCCAGCAGCGTCCAAGAGACCCAGTACTTC
CASSVQETQYF
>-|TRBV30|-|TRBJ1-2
TGTGCCTGGAGTGTGGACGTTGGCTACACCTTC
CAWSVDVGYTF
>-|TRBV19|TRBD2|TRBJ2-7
TGTGCCAGTAGTATCGGGGGGAGCTCCTACGAGCAGTACTTC
CASSIGGSSYEQYF
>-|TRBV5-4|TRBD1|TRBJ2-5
TGTGCCAGCAGTACTCCGGGACAGGGAAGAGAGACCCAGTACTTC
CASSTPGQGRETQYF
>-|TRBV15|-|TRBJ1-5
TGTGCCACCAGCCCACACACTCGACAGTTTAGCAATCAGCCCCAGCATTTT
CATSPHTRQFSNQPQHF
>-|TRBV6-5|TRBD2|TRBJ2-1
TGTGCCAGCAGTTACTCCCGGACTAGCGGGAGTAATGAGCAGTTCTTC
CASSYSRTSGSNEQFF
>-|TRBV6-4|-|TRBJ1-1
TGTGCCAGCAGGACGGAGGGACACGCGAACACTGAAGCTTTCTTT
CASRTEGHANTEAFF
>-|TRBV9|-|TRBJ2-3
TGTGCCAGCGGCAAGGTGAGCACAGATACGCAGTATTTT
CASGKVSTDTQYF
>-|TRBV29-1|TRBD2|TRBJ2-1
TGCAGCGTTGACGGGACTAGCGGGGTGGGTCAGTTCTTC
CSVDGTSGVGQFF
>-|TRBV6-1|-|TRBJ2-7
TGTGCCAGCAGTCCACGGACAGTCAGCTACGAGCAGTACTTC
CASSPRTVSYEQYF
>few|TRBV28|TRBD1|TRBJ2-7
TGTGCCAGCAGCCCTGGACAGGGGAACGAGCAGTACTTC
CASSPGQGNEQYF
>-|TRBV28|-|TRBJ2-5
TGTGCCAGCAGAGTCGGTGGAGGACGCCAAGAGACCCAGTACTTC
CASRVGGGRQETQYF
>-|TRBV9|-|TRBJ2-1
TGTGCCAGCAGCGTCACCCTCAATGAGCAGTTCTTC
CASSVTLNEQFF
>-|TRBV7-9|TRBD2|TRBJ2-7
TGTGCCAGCAGCTTAGAAAGTCTTAGCGGGAGGGCCGGGTCCTACGAGCAGTACTTC
CASSLESLSGRAGSYEQYF
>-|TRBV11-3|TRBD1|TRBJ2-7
TGTGCCAGCAGCTTAGCACAGGGGTACTACGAGCAGTACTTC
CASSLAQGYYEQYF
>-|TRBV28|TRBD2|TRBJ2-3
TGTGCCAGCAGTTTATTGACTAGCGGGAGGGCCACAGATACGCAGTATTTT
CASSLLTSGRATDTQYF
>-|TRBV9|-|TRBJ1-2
TGTGCCAGCAGGCAGGGCTATACAGTTAACTATGGCTACACCTTC
CASRQGYTVNYGYTF
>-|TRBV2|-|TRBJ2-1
TGTGCCAGCAGTGTGATAGGGGAACTGGGTGAGCAGTTCTTC
CASSVIGELGEQFF
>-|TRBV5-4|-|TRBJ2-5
TGTGCCAGCAGCTTGGCCAGGGAGACCCAGTACTTC
CASSLARETQYF
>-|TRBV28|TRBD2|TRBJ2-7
TGTGCCAGCAGTCCGAACCCGGGACTAGCGGGCAGCCGGGAGCAGTACTTC
CASSPNPGLAGSREQYF
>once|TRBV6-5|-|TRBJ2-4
TGTGCCAGCAGGGGGGGAGGTTACGGAAACATTCAGTACTTC
CASRGGGYGNIQYF
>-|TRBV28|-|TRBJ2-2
TGTGCCAGCAGTTTGACTAAGGTGGGGACCGGGGAGCTGTTTTTT
CASSLTKVGTGELFF
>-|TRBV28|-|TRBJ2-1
TGTGCCAGCAGCTCCCGGGACCTAACCTACAATGAGCAGTTCTTC
CASSSRDLTYNEQFF
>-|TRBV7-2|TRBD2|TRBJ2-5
TGTGCCAGCAGCCTCGAGGCCGGAACTAGCGGGAGGAAAGAGACCCAGTACTTC
CASSLEAGTSGRKETQYF
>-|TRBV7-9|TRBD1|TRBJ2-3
TGTGCCAGCAGCTTGACTCCGGGACAGGGGACAGATACGCAGTATTTT
CASSLTPGQGTDTQYF
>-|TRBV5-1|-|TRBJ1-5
TGCACCAGCAGCCCCTCCGGGTATTACAATCAGCCCCAGCATTTT
CTSSPSGYYNQPQHF
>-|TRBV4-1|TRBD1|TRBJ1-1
TGCGCCAGCAGCCAAGACCGGGACAGGGGACGATCGAGGAACACTGAAGCTTTCTTT
CASSQDRDRGRSRNTEAFF